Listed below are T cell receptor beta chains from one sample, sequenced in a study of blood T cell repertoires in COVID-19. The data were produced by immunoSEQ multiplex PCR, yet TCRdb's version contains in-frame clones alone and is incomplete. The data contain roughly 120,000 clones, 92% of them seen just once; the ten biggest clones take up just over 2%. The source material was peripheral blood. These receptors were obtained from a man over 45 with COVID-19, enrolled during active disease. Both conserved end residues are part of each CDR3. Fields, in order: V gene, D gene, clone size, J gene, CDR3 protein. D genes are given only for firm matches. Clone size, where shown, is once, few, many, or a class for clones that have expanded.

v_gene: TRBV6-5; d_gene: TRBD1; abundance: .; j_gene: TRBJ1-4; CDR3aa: CASSWGARTGNEKLFF
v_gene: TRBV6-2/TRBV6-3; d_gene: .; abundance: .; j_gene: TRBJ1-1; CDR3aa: CASSYSMRDMNTEAFF
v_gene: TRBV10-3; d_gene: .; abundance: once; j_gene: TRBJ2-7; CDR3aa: CAIREQAESSYEQYF
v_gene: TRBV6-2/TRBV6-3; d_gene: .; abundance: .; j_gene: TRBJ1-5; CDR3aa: CASSYSSRQPQHF
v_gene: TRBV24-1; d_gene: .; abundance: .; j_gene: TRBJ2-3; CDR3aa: CATSDSGISTDTQYF
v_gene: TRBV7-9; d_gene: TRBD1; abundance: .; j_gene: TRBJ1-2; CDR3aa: CASSPRTGVIDYGYTF
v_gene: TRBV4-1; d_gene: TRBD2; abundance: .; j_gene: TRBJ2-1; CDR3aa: CASSLRTSGRAGYNEQFF
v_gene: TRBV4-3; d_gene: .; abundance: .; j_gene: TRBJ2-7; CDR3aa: CASSQYVGGYEQYF
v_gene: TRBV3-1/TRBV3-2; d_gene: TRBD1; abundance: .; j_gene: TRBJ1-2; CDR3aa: CASSQDDRGPDGYTF
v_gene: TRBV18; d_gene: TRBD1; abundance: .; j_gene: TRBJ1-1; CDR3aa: CASSPGQVGNTEAFF
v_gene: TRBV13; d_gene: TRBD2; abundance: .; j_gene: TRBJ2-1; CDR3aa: CASSPWAREGDEQFF
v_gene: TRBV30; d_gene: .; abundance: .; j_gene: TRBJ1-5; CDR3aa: CAWGHGTPNQPQHF
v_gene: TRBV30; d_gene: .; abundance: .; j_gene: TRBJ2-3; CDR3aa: CAWTLGGDTQYF
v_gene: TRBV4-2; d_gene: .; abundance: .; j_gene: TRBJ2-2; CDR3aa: CASSQQMGGGSGTGELFF
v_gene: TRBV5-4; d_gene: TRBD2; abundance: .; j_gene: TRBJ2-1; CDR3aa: CASSLSRGDNEQFF
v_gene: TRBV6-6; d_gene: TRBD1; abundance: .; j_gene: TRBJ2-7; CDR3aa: CASWTGSFGEQYF
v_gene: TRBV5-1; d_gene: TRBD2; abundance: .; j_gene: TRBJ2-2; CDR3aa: CASSTLLAGVATGELFF
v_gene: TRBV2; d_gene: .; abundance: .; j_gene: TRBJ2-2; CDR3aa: CASSVYRVGELFF
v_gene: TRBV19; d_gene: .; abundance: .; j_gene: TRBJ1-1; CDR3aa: CASSPRSLNTEAFF
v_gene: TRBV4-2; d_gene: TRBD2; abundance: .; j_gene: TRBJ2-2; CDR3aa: CASSQEAGLAGNTGELFF
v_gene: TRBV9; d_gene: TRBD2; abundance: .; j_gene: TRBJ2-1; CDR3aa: CASSAAGDSYNEQFF
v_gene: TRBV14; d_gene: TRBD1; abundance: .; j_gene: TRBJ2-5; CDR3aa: CASSQDVGTGRTETQYF
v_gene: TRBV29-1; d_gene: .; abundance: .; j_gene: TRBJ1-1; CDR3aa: CSGGQNTEAFF
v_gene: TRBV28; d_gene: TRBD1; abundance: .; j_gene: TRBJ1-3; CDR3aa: CASSTGGAGNTIYF
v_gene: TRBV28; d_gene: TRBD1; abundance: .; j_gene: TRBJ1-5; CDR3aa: CASRSGTGEAQPQHF
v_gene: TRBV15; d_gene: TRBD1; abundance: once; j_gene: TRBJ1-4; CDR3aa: CATSGGQAANEKLFF
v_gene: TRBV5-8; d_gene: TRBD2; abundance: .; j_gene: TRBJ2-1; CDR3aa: CASSLPGLASDEQFF
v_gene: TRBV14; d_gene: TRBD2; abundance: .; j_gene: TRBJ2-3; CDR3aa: CASSQDFLAGVTGTDTQYF
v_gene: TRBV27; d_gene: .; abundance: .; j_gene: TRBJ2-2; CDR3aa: CASSLRRLEAGELFF
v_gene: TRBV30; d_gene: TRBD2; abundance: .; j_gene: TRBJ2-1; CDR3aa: CAWRAGLSYNEQFF
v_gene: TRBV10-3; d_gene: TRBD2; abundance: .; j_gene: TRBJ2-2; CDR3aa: CAISESSAGDRTGELFF
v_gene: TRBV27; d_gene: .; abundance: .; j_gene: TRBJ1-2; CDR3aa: CASSTLETGFGYTF
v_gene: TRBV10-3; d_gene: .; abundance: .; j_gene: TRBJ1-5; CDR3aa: CATQEGNQPQHF
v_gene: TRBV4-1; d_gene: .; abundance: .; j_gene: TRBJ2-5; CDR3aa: CASSHSTGMSQETQYF
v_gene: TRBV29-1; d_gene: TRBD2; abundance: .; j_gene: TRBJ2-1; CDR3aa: CSVPLAGGQSDEQFF